These 2 T cell receptor beta chains were all obtained from the same sample, sequenced in a study of Ad26.COV2.S vaccination and SARS-CoV-2 variants (dated by TCRdb to about 2021). Receptors were amplified or captured by the immunoSEQ multiplex PCR assay. In TCRdb, the immuneACCESS table is reduced to in-frame sequences with V and J assigned. These tables do not hold every clone; where another copy was compared, an unresolved V gene accounts for under half, and the others remain unexplained. The sample contains about 240,000 clones, 88% of them found a single time. The ten largest clones capture roughly 10% of the sample. The treatment or condition label on this specimen signifies: around 19 received Ad26.COV2.S at low or high dose, single or two shots; roughly five received placebo; per-sample allocation not given. For vaccine and placebo recipients, repertoires were sequenced using samples collected on day 63 after the first injection.

This specimen was peripheral blood, taken in a trial of Ad26.COV2.S vaccine versus placebo. The receptors derive from a person between 18 and 60 years old who received the Ad26.COV2.S COVID-19 vaccine or a placebo.

The rearrangement joins TRBV19 to TRBJ2-1, with 7 bases fitting TRBD2. The CDR3 has 17 amino acids. Germline V gene sequence: CDR1 LNHDA, CDR2 SQIVND (reference sequence). Germline trimming cut 1 base from V and 3 bases from J; bases unmatched to any gene: 9. The CDR3 protein is CASSIGKGWDYYNEQFF. CDR3 sequence (DNA): TGTGCCAGTAGTATAGGGAAGGGGTGGGACTACTACAATGAGCAGTTCTTC.

This chain links TRBV6-5 with TRBJ2-7; 14 bases are shared with TRBD2. Trimming cost V 11 bases and J 4 bases; bases outside gene matches: 10. Germline lookup yields CDR1 MNHEY and CDR2 SVGAGI. CDR3 length: 15 residues. CDR3 sequence: CACGLAGGSGYEQYF. CDR3 nucleotide sequence: TGTGCCTGCGGACTAGCGGGGGGCTCCGGGTACGAGCAGTACTTC.